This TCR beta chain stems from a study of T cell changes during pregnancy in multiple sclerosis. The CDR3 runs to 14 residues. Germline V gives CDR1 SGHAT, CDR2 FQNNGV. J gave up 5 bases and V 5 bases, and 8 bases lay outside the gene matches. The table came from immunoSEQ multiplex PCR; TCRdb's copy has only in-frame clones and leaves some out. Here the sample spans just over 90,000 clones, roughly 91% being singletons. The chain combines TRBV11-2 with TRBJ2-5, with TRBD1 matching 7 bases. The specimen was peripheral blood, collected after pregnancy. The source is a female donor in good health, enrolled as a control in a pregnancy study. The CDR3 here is CASSPRQGWETQYF. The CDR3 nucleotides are TGTGCCAGCAGCCCCCGACAGGGTTGGGAGACCCAGTACTTC.